These 15 T cell receptor beta chains came from one sample sequenced in a study of shared clonotypes between healthy human individuals. Using immunoSEQ multiplex PCR, the repertoire was profiled, and TCRdb retains in-frame clones only, with some absent. The profile shows 2.5 million or so clones, 90% to 95% of them singletons. The sample consisted of naive CD4+ T cells sorted from blood. The subset is: CD45RA+ positively selected. All receptors come from a man between 18 and 29 years old in good health.

The CDR3 spells CASSSRDRGLGTEAFF. In DNA, the CDR3 is TGTGCCAGCAGCTCCCGGGACAGGGGGCTGGGGACTGAAGCTTTCTTT. J is TRBJ1-1 and V is TRBV9; 12 nucleotides align to TRBD1. J lost 5 bases, V lost 4 bases, and 9 bases had no gene match. The CDR3 spans 16 residues. CDR1 is SGDLS and CDR2 is YYNGEE in the germline V gene.

The chain has TRBV4-3 and TRBJ2-7; tentative D call: TRBD2 (7 bases). Between the trimmed V and J ends, which lost 8 bases and 3 bases, there was a span of 14 bases. Germline assignment: CDR1 LGHNA and CDR2 YSLEER. CDR3 length: 13 amino acids. The CDR3: CASPGGAIYEQYF. Written as DNA, the CDR3 is TGCGCCAGCCCTGGGGGGGCGATCTACGAGCAGTACTTC.

This chain links TRBV5-1 with TRBJ2-5; 14 bases agree with TRBD2. From germline, CDR1 is SGHRS and CDR2 YFSETQ. The CDR3 is 16 amino acids. V trimming: 5 bases; J trimming: 3 bases; junction bases outside the gene matches: 6. CDR3 in amino acids: CASRRGTSGSKETQYF. In DNA, the CDR3 is TGCGCCAGCAGGAGAGGGACTAGCGGGAGTAAAGAGACCCAGTACTTC.

V and J are TRBV7-2 and TRBJ2-5, with TRBD2 matching over 11 bases. Per the germline V gene, CDR1 is SGHTA and CDR2 is FQGNSA. The CDR3 has 15 amino acids. V lost 4 bases and J lost 5; bases outside the gene matches: 6. CDR3 region: CASSSTSGSWETQYF. In DNA, the CDR3 is TGTGCCAGCAGCTCCACTAGCGGGAGTTGGGAGACCCAGTACTTC.

As to this clone: The same CDR3 also results from other DNA sequences found in this sample. The chain couples TRBV6-5 to TRBJ1-1; D is undetermined. The length of the CDR3 is 13 residues. Per the germline V gene, CDR1 is MNHEY and CDR2 is SVGAGI. The ends were cut back, 0 bases at V and 4 bases at J, with 6 bases in the middle. This CDR3 reads CASSYSPSTEAFF. In DNA, the CDR3 is TGTGCCAGCAGTTACTCGCCTAGCACTGAAGCTTTCTTT.

The V call is TRBV10-3, the J call TRBJ1-6, with D possibly TRBD1 on 6 matching bases. The germline V gene has CDR1 ENHRY and CDR2 SYGVKD. This CDR3 has 14 residues. V was shortened by 6 bases and J by 5 bases, with 11 bases between the two germline ends. DNA for the CDR3: TGTGCCATCAGCCTAGGGGGGGATAATTCACCCCTCCACTTT. Translation gives CAISLGGDNSPLHF.

The genes are TRBV5-1 and TRBJ2-5; 9 bases are shared with TRBD2. CDR1 SGHRS and CDR2 YFSETQ come from the germline V gene. CDR3 length equals 17 residues. V was clipped by 2 bases and J by 2 bases; unmatched bases: 10. The CDR3 protein is CASSLGAGGPRQETQYF. The CDR3 DNA sequence: TGCGCCAGCAGCTTAGGGGCGGGAGGGCCTAGGCAAGAGACCCAGTACTTC.

Note on this clone: This same CDR3 is encoded by further DNA sequences in the sample. For the CDR3, the DNA is TGCGCCAGCAGCTTGGGAGTGAACACTGAAGCTTTCTTT. It is translated as CASSLGVNTEAFF. V gene TRBV5-1 combines with J gene TRBJ1-1; D gene unclear. CDR3 length equals 13 residues. Germline lookup yields CDR1 SGHRS and CDR2 YFSETQ. V lost 0 bases and J 0 bases, leaving 3 bases between the germline ends.

The CDR3 region has the DNA TGTGCCAGCAGTGGCAACTCGCCGGGACTAGCAGGGGATACGCAGTATTTT. Translation: CASSGNSPGLAGDTQYF. V gene TRBV27 combines with J gene TRBJ2-3; TRBD2 matches 9 bases. This CDR3 region has 17 residues. V lost 5 bases to trimming and J lost 6 bases; unmatched junction nucleotides: 15. Germline loops: CDR1 MNHEY, CDR2 SMNVEV (reference sequence).

This clone came up once. V gene TRBV5-1 combines with J gene TRBJ2-3, with D maybe TRBD1 (6 bases). The germline V and J ends were trimmed by 4 bases and 4 bases, with 13 bases remaining between them. Looked up from germline, CDR1 is SGHRS and CDR2 is YFSETQ. This CDR3 spans 14 amino acids. The CDR3 nucleotides read TGCGCCAGCAGCCCGGCCCAGGGGCCAGATACGCAGTATTTT. Protein sequence: CASSPAQGPDTQYF. Full variable domain (remainder filled in from reference TRBV5-1 and TRBJ2-3): KAGVTQTPRYLIKTRGQQVTLSCSPISGHRSVSWYQQTPGQGLQFLFEYFSETQRNKGNFPGRFSGRQFSNSRSEMNVSTLELGDSALYLCASSPAQGPDTQYFGPGTRLTVL.

The V call is TRBV7-9, the J call TRBJ2-7, with 8 bases lining up with TRBD1. Germline trimming cut 5 bases from V and 2 bases from J; bases unmatched to any gene: 5. Germline CDR1 and CDR2: SEHNR and FQNEAQ (reference sequence). The CDR3 is 14 residues long. CDR3 in DNA: TGTGCCAGCAGCCGGGGGACAGGCACCTACGAGCAGTACTTC. This codes for CASSRGTGTYEQYF.

The chain links TRBV9 to TRBJ2-1, with D hard to call. V lost 0 bases to trimming and J lost 5 bases, with 9 bases between them. The CDR3 runs 14 residues. The V gene's germline CDR1 is SGDLS and CDR2 YYNGEE. The CDR3 spells CASSVALKDNEQFF. CDR3 bases: TGTGCCAGCAGCGTAGCTCTGAAAGACAATGAGCAGTTCTTC.

V gene TRBV4-3 combines with J gene TRBJ2-7; tentative D call: TRBD2 (5 bases). The CDR3 loop spans 14 amino acids. Per germline, CDR1 LGHNA and CDR2 YSLEER. Trimming removed 0 bases at V and 2 bases at J, with 8 bases between. CDR3 nucleotides: TGCGCCAGCAGCCAAGATGTACTAGCCTACGAGCAGTACTTC. Amino acids: CASSQDVLAYEQYF.

The chain combines TRBV19 with TRBJ1-1, with D perhaps matching TRBD1 (5 bases). The germline V and J ends were trimmed by 5 bases and 1 base, with 8 bases remaining between them. The CDR3 runs to 13 residues. Germline V lookup: CDR1 LNHDA, CDR2 SQIVND (reference sequence). The CDR3, as DNA: TGTGCCAGTAGTGATGACAGGAACACTGAAGCTTTCTTT. Protein sequence: CASSDDRNTEAFF.

This clone has a single count. This rearrangement joins TRBV10-2 to TRBJ2-1, with TRBD1 identical over 9 bases. J gave up 13 bases and V 8 bases, and 9 bases lay outside the gene matches. The CDR3 runs to 12 residues. Per the germline V gene, CDR1 is WSHSY and CDR2 is SAAADI. The CDR3 DNA reads TGCGCCAGCGGACATACAGGGGGCGGTCAGTTCTTC. This sequence encodes CASGHTGGGQFF.